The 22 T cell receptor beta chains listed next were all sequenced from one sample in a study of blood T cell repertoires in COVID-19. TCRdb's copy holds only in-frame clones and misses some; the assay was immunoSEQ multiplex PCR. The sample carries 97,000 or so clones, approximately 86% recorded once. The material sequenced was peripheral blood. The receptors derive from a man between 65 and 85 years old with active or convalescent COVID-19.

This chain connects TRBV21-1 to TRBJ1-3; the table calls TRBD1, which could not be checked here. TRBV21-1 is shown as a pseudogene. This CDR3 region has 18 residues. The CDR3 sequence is CASSTHRGASGSGNTIYF. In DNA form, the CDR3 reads TGTGCCAGCAGCACGCACAGGGGGGCGAGCGGCTCTGGAAACACCATATATTTT.

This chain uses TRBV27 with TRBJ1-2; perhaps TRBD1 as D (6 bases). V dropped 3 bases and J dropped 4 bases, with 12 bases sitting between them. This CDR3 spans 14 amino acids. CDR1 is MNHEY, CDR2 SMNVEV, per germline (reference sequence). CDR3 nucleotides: TGTGCCAGCAGTTTTCGAAGGGGGAGCTATGGCTACACCTTC. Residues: CASSFRRGSYGYTF.

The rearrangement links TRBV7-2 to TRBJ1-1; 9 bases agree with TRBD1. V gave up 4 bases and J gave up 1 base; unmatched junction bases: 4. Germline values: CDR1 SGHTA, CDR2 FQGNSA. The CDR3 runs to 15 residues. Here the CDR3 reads CASSSQGAGNTEAFF. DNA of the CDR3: TGTGCCAGCAGCTCACAGGGGGCTGGGAACACTGAAGCTTTCTTT.

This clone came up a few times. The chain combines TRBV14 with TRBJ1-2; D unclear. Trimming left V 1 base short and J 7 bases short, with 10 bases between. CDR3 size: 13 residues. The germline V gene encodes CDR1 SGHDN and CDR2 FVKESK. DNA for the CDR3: TGTGCCAGCAGCCAAGGTTTGTCGGGTGGCTACACCTTC. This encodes CASSQGLSGGYTF.

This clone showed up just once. The DNA for the CDR3 is TGTGCCACCAACGGACAGGCGGAAAACGCGAACACTGAAGCTTTCTTT. This gives the protein CATNGQAENANTEAFF. This chain uses TRBV2 with TRBJ1-1; TRBD1 agrees at 7 bases. V shed 10 bases and J 1 base; nucleotides not matched to a gene: 15. Looked up from germline, CDR1 is SNHLY and CDR2 is FYNNEI. This CDR3 has 16 residues.

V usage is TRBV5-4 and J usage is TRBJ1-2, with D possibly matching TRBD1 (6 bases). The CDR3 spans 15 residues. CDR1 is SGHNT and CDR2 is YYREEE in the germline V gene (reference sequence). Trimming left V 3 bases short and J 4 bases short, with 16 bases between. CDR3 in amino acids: CASSSIQGGGYGYTF. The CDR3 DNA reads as TGTGCCAGCAGCTCAATACAGGGTGGCGGCTATGGCTACACCTTC.

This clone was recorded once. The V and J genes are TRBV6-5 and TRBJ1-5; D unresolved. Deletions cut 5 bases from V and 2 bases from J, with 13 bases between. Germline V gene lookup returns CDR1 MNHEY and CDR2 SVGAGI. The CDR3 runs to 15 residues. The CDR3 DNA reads TGTGCCAGCAGTACCCGTAGGGAGGGCAATCAGCCCCAGCATTTT. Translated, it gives CASSTRREGNQPQHF.

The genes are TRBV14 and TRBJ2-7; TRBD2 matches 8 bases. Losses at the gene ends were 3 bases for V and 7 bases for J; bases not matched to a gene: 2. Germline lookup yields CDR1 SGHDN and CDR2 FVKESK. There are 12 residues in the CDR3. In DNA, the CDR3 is TGTGCCAGCAGCCAGATAGCGGGGGAGCAGTACTTC. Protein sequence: CASSQIAGEQYF. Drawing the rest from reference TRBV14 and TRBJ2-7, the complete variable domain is EAGVTQFPSHSVIEKGQTVTLRCDPISGHDNLYWYRRVMGKEIKFLLHFVKESKQDESGMPNNRFLAERTGGTYSTLKVQPAELEDSGVYFCASSQIAGEQYFGPGTRLTVT.

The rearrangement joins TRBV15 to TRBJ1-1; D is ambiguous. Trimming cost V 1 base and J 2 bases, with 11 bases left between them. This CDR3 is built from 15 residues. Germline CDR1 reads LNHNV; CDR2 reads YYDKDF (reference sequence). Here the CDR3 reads CATSRVAGFNTEAFF. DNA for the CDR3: TGTGCCACCAGCAGAGTGGCGGGATTCAACACTGAAGCTTTCTTT. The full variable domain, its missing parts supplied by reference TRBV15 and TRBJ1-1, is DAMVIQNPRYQVTQFGKPVTLSCSQTLNHNVMYWYQQKSSQAPKLLFHYYDKDFNNEADTPDNFQSRRPNTSFCFLDIRSPGLGDTAMYLCATSRVAGFNTEAFFGQGTRLTVV.

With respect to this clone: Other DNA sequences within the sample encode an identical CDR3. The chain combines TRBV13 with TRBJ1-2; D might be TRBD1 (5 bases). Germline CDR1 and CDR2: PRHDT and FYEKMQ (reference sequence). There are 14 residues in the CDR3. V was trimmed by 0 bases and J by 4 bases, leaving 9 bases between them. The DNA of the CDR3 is TGTGCCAGCAGCTTAGGCACGGGGGGCTATGGCTACACCTTC. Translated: CASSLGTGGYGYTF.

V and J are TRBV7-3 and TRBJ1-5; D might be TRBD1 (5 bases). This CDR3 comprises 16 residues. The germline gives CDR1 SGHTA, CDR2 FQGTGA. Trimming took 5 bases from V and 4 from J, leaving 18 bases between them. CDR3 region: CASSHKPEGANQPQHF. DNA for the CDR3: TGTGCCAGCAGCCATAAGCCGGAAGGGGCAAATCAGCCCCAGCATTTT.

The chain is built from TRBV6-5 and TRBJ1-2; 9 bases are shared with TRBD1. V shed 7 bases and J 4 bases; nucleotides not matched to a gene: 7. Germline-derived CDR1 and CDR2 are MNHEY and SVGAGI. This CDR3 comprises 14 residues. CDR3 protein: CASTHRGPLYGYTF. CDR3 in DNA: TGTGCCAGCACCCACAGGGGGCCCCTCTATGGCTACACCTTC.

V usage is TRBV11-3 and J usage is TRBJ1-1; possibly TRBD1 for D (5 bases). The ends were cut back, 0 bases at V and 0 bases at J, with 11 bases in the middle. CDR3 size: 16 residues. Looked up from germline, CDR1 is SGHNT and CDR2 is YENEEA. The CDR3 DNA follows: TGTGCCAGCAGCTTAGAAGGCAGGGCAATGAACACTGAAGCTTTCTTT. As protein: CASSLEGRAMNTEAFF.

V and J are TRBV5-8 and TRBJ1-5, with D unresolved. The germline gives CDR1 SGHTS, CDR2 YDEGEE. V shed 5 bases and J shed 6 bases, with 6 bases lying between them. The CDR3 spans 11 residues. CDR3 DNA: TGTGCCAGCAGAACAGTTCAGCCCCAGCATTTT. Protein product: CASRTVQPQHF.

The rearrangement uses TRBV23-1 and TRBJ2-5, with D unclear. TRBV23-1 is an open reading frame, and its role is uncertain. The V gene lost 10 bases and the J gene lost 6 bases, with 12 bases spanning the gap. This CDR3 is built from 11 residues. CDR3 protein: CATPVAKTQYF. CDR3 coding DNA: TGCGCCACCCCGGTTGCAAAGACCCAGTACTTC.

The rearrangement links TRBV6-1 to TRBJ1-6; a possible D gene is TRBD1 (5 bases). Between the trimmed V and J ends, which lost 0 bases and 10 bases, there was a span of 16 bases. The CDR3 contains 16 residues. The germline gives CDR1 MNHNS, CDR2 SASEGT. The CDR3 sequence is CASSEARGVGGSPLHF. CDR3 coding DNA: TGTGCCAGCAGTGAAGCAAGAGGGGTCGGGGGATCACCCCTCCACTTT.

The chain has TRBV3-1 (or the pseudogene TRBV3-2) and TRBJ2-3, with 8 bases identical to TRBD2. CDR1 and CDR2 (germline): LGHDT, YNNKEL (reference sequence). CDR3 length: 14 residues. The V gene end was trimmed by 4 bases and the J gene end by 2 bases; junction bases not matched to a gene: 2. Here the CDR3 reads CASSLGLATDTQYF. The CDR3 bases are TGTGCCAGCAGCCTTGGACTAGCCACAGATACGCAGTATTTT.

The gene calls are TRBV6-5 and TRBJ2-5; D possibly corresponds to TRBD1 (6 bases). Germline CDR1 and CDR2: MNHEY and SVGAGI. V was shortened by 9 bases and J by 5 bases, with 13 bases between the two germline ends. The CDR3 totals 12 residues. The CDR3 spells CASSGAGETQYF. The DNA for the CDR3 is TGTGCCAGTTCAGGGGCCGGGGAGACCCAGTACTTC.

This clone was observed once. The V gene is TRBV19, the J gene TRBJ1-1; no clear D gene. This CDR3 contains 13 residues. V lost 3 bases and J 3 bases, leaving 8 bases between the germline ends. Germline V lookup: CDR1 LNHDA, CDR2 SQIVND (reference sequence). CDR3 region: CASSITRDTEAFF. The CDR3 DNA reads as TGTGCCAGTAGTATTACGAGGGACACTGAAGCTTTCTTT.

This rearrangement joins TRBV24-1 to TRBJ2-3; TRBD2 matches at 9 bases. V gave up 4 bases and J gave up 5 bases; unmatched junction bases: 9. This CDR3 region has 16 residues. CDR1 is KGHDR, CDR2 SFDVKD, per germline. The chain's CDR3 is CATSEDGRGGIDTQYF. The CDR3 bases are TGTGCCACCAGTGAGGATGGGCGGGGGGGGATAGATACGCAGTATTTT.

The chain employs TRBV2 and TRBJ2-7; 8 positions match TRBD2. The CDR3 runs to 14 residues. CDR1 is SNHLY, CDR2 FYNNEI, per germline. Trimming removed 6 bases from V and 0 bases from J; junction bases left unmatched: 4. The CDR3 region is CASSLGRVSYEQYF. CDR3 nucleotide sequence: TGTGCCAGCAGCCTCGGGAGGGTCTCCTACGAGCAGTACTTC. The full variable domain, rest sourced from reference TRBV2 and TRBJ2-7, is EPEVTQTPSHQVTQMGQEVILRCVPISNHLYFYWYRQILGQKVEFLVSFYNNEISEKSEIFDDQFSVERPDGSNFTLKIRSTKLEDSAMYFCASSLGRVSYEQYFGPGTRLTVT.

The CDR3 region has the DNA TGTGCCAGCAGCTTGGGGCAGTGGAGGACTGAAGCTTTCTTT. Protein: CASSLGQWRTEAFF. J is TRBJ1-1 and V is TRBV5-5; D call uncertain. V was trimmed by 0 bases and J by 5 bases, leaving 11 bases between them. This CDR3 contains 14 residues. The germline CDR1 and CDR2 sequences are SGHKS and YYEKEE (reference sequence).